This T cell receptor beta chain was identified during a study of human T cells and chemical hapten exposure (dated by TCRdb to about 2021). Notes on the research overall: For sensitization, 2% DPC in acetone was applied to a 2 cm by 2 cm area of upper inner arm skin. Throughout the roughly 23-week study period, patients were also given weekly therapeutic DPC doses on the scalp. Patch tests used Finn chambers with 0.01% DPC on the upper back, scored after 6 days by International Contact Dermatitis Research Group standards. Alopecia areata with under or over 50% scalp involvement, alopecia totalis and alopecia universalis were represented in the patient cohort, which was mostly female. Libraries were pooled for sequencing, and per-sample TCR yields varied mainly because of small differences in library volumes within the pool. The study tracked peripheral blood TCR repertoire changes in vivo during primary and secondary sensitization to the hapten diphenylcyclopropenone (DPC) in alopecia patients. Blood samples were taken from patients before sensitization (week 0) and then at 2, 6 and about 24 weeks after DPC sensitization. Roughly 30 alopecia patients gave blood for TCR sequencing at one to four time points (pre-sensitization, 2, 6 and 24 weeks).

Receptor amplification or capture employed RACE. Sequencing instrument: NextSeq 500. Library preparation attached unique molecular identifiers to individual cDNA molecules for quantitative, reproducible TCR counting. Both TCR alpha and TCR beta chains were sequenced from each blood RNA sample. As for how the authors treated the data: Samples had a median of roughly 99,000 TCRs, with a range from roughly 23,224 to 700,000. V, J and CDR3 annotation of the TCR reads was performed with the Decombinator software suite. For PS versus PT1 abundance plots, all samples were subsampled to the same number of TCRs (28,000). TCRs were defined as expanded if absent before sensitization and observed at least eight times at the 2-week time point. In-frame beta chains were kept once TCRdb had trimmed the public reads at Q25 with fastp and called clones with MiXCR. Rows matching on CDR3 protein sequence are summarized as one entry with the most common DNA and genes. The V and J calls and clone size come from TCRdb's table, not from the authors' own analysis. The sample data list 70,000 to 100,000 distinct CDR3 sequences, and about 8% of these were observed just once. The top ten clonotypes cover around 1.5% of the sample.

Points the paper makes about the study in general: DPC sensitization did not change the number of TCRs with a frequency above 1 in 1000, and there was no evidence of changes in global repertoire structure. All patients had alopecia, a presumed autoimmune disease, so their immune response might differ from that of healthy individuals. The number of PT1 expanded TCRs positively correlated with patch test score, significant at thresholds 8, 16 and 32 but not 4. Expanded TCRs formed significantly more large CDR3 similarity clusters than pre-sensitization or healthy control sets, consistent with antigen-driven responses. After repeated subsampling, changes were observed in the strength of the expansion versus patch-test correlation and in the threshold at which the correlation became significant.

Here V drops 5 bases and J drops 7 bases, and the junction holds 6 bases not matched to any gene. The CDR1 and CDR2 encoded by the germline V gene are MDHEN and SYDVKM. The CDR3 spans 14 residues, from the cysteine through the phenylalanine. The CDR3 DNA has 42 bases and is translated from base 1. The sample's time point, from its label and the paper: patch test 1, 2 weeks after DPC sensitization. The meaning of the sample's treatment or condition label: therapeutic diphenylcyclopropenone sensitization with weekly scalp DPC. Blood at each patch-test visit was drawn before the patch test was applied. Patients were eligible if aged 18 to 70, diagnosed with alopecia and judged suitable for DPC therapy, and pregnant patients were excluded. Total RNA was isolated from unfractionated whole blood collected in Tempus Blood RNA tubes. Only a few counts were recorded for this clonotype. There is no known antigen for this receptor. No much larger clone exists at a distance of one base, and base qualities are not known.

The material sequenced was whole blood, taken in connection with sensitization to the hapten diphenylcyclopropenone (DPC). The chain joins TRBV28 to TRBJ2-1, with 9 bases in between that match TRBD1. This receptor was taken from a woman in her 30s with alopecia areata. Some clones in this sample may be carry-over from other donors' samples. CDR3 region: CASSLRDRVNEQFF. The bases are TGTGCCAGCAGTCTCCGGGACAGGGTAAATGAGCAGTTCTTC.